These 31 T cell receptor beta chains were sequenced from one sample in a study of patients and donors after allogeneic stem cell transplantation. TCRdb redid the calling of the RT-PCR reads with MiXCR, one entry per CDR3 protein. The data contain 800,000 to 1,000,000 distinct CDR3 sequences, over 15% of them singletons. Sequencing was performed on blood, either unsorted or a sorted T cell fraction (not recorded which). The source is a human donor who was either an allogeneic HSCT recipient or a stem cell or donor lymphocyte infusion donor (not recorded which). It is not recorded whose cells these are; they may come from a transplant donor.

The chain is built from TRBV5-4 and TRBJ2-1; perhaps TRBD1 as D (6 bases). Germline V gene data show CDR1 as SGHNT and CDR2 as YYREEE (reference sequence). This CDR3 is built from 15 residues. V lost 0 bases and J lost 6, with 13 bases in between. CDR3 region: CASSLEQGSANEQFF. Written as DNA, the CDR3 is TGTGCCAGCAGCTTGGAACAGGGATCCGCCAATGAGCAGTTCTTC.

V is TRBV5-1 and J is TRBJ1-6; no reliable D call. Germline assignment: CDR1 SGHRS and CDR2 YFSETQ. Trimming removed 1 base at V and 10 bases at J, with 12 bases between. The CDR3 runs to 14 residues. CDR3 residues: CASSLWQDRSPLHF. The CDR3 nucleotides are TGCGCCAGCAGCTTGTGGCAGGACCGCTCACCCCTCCACTTT.

This clonotype was picked up a small number of times. The rearrangement uses TRBV11-2 and TRBJ2-1, with 10 bases aligning to TRBD2. The ends lost 5 bases at V and 8 bases at J; junction bases unmatched: 12. This CDR3 has 16 amino acids. Germline V gene lookup returns CDR1 SGHAT and CDR2 FQNNGV. DNA of the CDR3: TGTGCCAGCAGCCCTCTAGCGGGAGACCCCTCGGATGAGCAGTTCTTC. It codes for CASSPLAGDPSDEQFF.

The rearrangement uses TRBV7-9 and TRBJ2-3; 10 bases agree with TRBD2. V trimming: 1 base; J trimming: 7 bases; junction bases outside the gene matches: 8. This CDR3 has 16 amino acids. Germline values: CDR1 SEHNR, CDR2 FQNEAQ (reference sequence). The chain's CDR3 is CASSLGTAGGPNTQYF. As DNA, the CDR3 is TGTGCCAGCAGCTTAGGCACAGCGGGGGGGCCGAATACGCAGTATTTT.

This clonotype has a count of ten or more. The chain is built from TRBV27 and TRBJ2-2; D is unclear. Trimming left V 3 bases short and J 8 bases short, with 7 bases between. The CDR3 is made up of 12 amino acids. The V gene's germline CDR1 is MNHEY and CDR2 SMNVEV (reference sequence). CDR3 protein: CASSLGRGELFF. The CDR3 DNA reads as TGTGCCAGCAGTTTGGGTCGGGGGGAGCTGTTTTTT.

This clonotype was counted between two and nine times. The V call is TRBV7-9, the J call TRBJ2-1, with TRBD2 matching 10 bases. Germline CDR1 reads SEHNR; CDR2 reads FQNEAQ (reference sequence). V gave up 5 bases and J gave up 7 bases; unmatched junction bases: 11. This CDR3 has 16 residues. Here the CDR3 reads CASSPTVAGGRNEQFF. The CDR3 nucleotides read TGTGCCAGCAGCCCCACCGTAGCGGGGGGCCGGAATGAGCAGTTCTTC.

This clonotype came up a few times. V gene TRBV12-3 or TRBV12-4 combines with J gene TRBJ1-5; 8 nucleotides line up with TRBD1. After removal of 6 bases from V and 5 bases from J, the junction contained 12 bases not matched to a gene. The CDR3 totals 16 residues. Here the CDR3 reads CASSPGQGARDQPQHF. The CDR3 nucleotides read TGTGCCAGCAGCCCAGGGCAGGGGGCTCGAGATCAGCCCCAGCATTTT.

The chain joins TRBV24-1 to TRBJ2-4; D unresolved. Trimming pared 5 bases from V and 0 bases from J, leaving 7 bases between. Germline CDR1 and CDR2: KGHDR and SFDVKD. The CDR3 is made up of 14 amino acids. CDR3 coding DNA: TGTGCCACCAGTGCGTCAGAAGCCAAAAACATTCAGTACTTC. It codes for CATSASEAKNIQYF.

For this clonotype: The junction departs from germline at one end; a sequencing error may be responsible. The chain combines TRBV9 with TRBJ1-3; D is perhaps TRBD1 (5 bases). Looked up from germline, CDR1 is SGDLS and CDR2 is YYNGEE. The CDR3 loop spans 12 amino acids. CDR3 DNA: TGTGCCAGCAGCGTCGCGGAGGACACCATACATTTT. Translation: CASSVAEDTIHF.

V and J are TRBV6-1 and TRBJ1-2; TRBD1 matches 9 bases. The CDR3 consists of 15 residues. Germline V CDR1 and CDR2: MNHNS, SASEGT. Trimming took 6 bases from V and 4 from J; bases not matched to a gene: 9. The CDR3 nucleotides are TGTGCCAGCAGCCGCCGGGACAGGGATCCCTATGGCTACACCTTC. Translation: CASSRRDRDPYGYTF.

This clonotype occurred a few times. J is TRBJ2-2 and V is TRBV11-2, with unresolved D. CDR3 length: 13 residues. CDR1 and CDR2 from the germline V gene are SGHAT and FQNNGV. Trimming left V 5 bases short and J 6 bases short, with 10 bases between. The CDR3 spells CASSRTWPGELFF. The CDR3 DNA follows: TGTGCCAGCAGCCGTACATGGCCCGGGGAGCTGTTTTTT.

This clonotype was counted at least ten times. The J gene is TRBJ2-3, the V gene TRBV12-3 or TRBV12-4; D is ambiguous. The CDR3 extends over 17 amino acids. V lost 6 bases and J lost 2, with 21 bases in between. This chain's CDR3 is CASSRGDIGPNTDTQYF. CDR3 DNA: TGTGCCAGCAGCCGAGGAGATATCGGGCCCAACACAGATACGCAGTATTTT.

In this sample, this clonotype turned up a few times. The V gene is TRBV11-2, the J gene TRBJ1-1; D call uncertain. Germline V gene data show CDR1 as SGHAT and CDR2 as FQNNGV. This CDR3 region has 14 residues. The ends were cut back, 0 bases at V and 6 bases at J, with 11 bases in the middle. Written as DNA, the CDR3 is TGTGCCAGCAGCTTAGAGAGGCAACGGGCTGAAGCTTTCTTT. Translating it yields CASSLERQRAEAFF.

This clonotype appeared a few times. V gene TRBV12-3 or TRBV12-4 combines with J gene TRBJ2-7; 10 nucleotides line up with TRBD2. The CDR3 consists of 19 residues. J gave up 0 bases and V 5 bases, and 16 bases lay outside the gene matches. This chain's CDR3 is CASSLGKLAGRLSSYEQYF. Written as DNA, the CDR3 is TGTGCCAGCAGTCTGGGCAAACTAGCGGGACGACTGTCCTCCTACGAGCAGTACTTC.

In its sample, this clonotype was seen a few times. This chain uses TRBV5-6 with TRBJ1-1; TRBD1 matches 9 bases. Germline CDR1 is SGHDT and CDR2 is YYEEEE. The CDR3 is 16 amino acids. V lost 2 bases, J lost 0 bases, and 5 bases stayed unmatched. CDR3: CASSFYDRGMNTEAFF. The DNA of the CDR3 is TGTGCCAGCAGCTTCTATGACAGGGGGATGAACACTGAAGCTTTCTTT.

This clonotype was counted only a few times. The V gene is TRBV20-1, the J gene TRBJ2-3; 7 nucleotides agree with TRBD2. The germline CDR1 and CDR2 sequences are DFQATT and SNEGSKA (reference sequence). After removal of 6 bases from V and 0 bases from J, the junction contained 15 bases not matched to a gene. The CDR3 covers 17 residues. The CDR3 DNA reads TGCAGTGCCCATAGCGGGTACACTTCCCCTAGCACAGATACGCAGTATTTT. Amino acid sequence: CSAHSGYTSPSTDTQYF.

The sample holds many counts of this clonotype. V usage is TRBV11-2 and J usage is TRBJ2-1, with D uncertain. The V gene's germline CDR1 is SGHAT and CDR2 FQNNGV. There are 12 residues in the CDR3. Trimming cost V 1 base and J 6 bases, with 4 bases left between them. The CDR3 loop reads CASSLVSNEQFF. The CDR3 DNA follows: TGTGCCAGCAGCTTAGTTTCCAATGAGCAGTTCTTC.

The sample holds a few counts of this clonotype. The rearrangement links TRBV9 to TRBJ2-1; D not resolved. V shed 0 bases and J shed 7 bases, with 8 bases lying between them. This CDR3 has 13 amino acids. Germline CDR1 reads SGDLS; CDR2 reads YYNGEE. The CDR3 loop reads CASSVEPLNEQFF. CDR3 bases: TGTGCCAGCAGCGTAGAACCGTTGAATGAGCAGTTCTTC.

This clonotype was picked up a small number of times. This rearrangement joins TRBV4-1 to TRBJ2-2; 8 nucleotides match TRBD2. Germline CDR1 is MGHRA and CDR2 is YSYEKL. CDR3 length: 13 amino acids. The junction had 6 bases not matched to a gene; V was cut back by 9 bases and J by 6 bases. This CDR3 is CASSGTWAGELFF. The DNA of the CDR3 is TGCGCCAGTAGCGGGACATGGGCCGGGGAGCTGTTTTTT.

The J gene is TRBJ1-1, the V gene TRBV7-9; D gene uncertain. V was trimmed by 0 bases and J by 3 bases, leaving 14 bases between them. Germline assignment: CDR1 SEHNR and CDR2 FQNEAQ (reference sequence). CDR3 length: 16 amino acids. DNA for the CDR3: TGTGCCAGCAGCTTAGCAACCTCAAAGGCGTACACTGAAGCTTTCTTT. Translation gives CASSLATSKAYTEAFF.

The chain recombines TRBV4-1 with TRBJ2-1; D uncertain. V lost 6 bases, J lost 3 bases, and 12 bases lay in between. Germline CDR1 and CDR2: MGHRA and YSYEKL. This CDR3 contains 14 residues. CDR3 residues: CASSLSQGYNEQFF. The CDR3 DNA follows: TGCGCCAGCAGTTTGAGCCAAGGCTACAATGAGCAGTTCTTC.

The chain couples TRBV30 to TRBJ1-2; 9 bases agree with TRBD1. Looked up from germline, CDR1 is GTSNPN and CDR2 is SVGIG (reference sequence). The trim removed 0 bases at V and 2 bases at J, leaving 4 bases unmatched. The CDR3 covers 15 residues. CDR3 DNA sequence: TGTGCCTGGAGTGTAGGGACAGGGAAAAACTATGGCTACACCTTC. Translation gives CAWSVGTGKNYGYTF. The full variable domain, its missing parts supplied by reference TRBV30 and TRBJ1-2, is SQTIHQWPATLVQPVGSPLSLECTVEGTSNPNLYWYRQAAGRGLQLLFYSVGIGQISSEVPQNLSASRPQDRQFILSSKKLLLSDSGFYLCAWSVGTGKNYGYTFGSGTRLTVV.

V gene TRBV19 combines with J gene TRBJ2-7, with D possibly TRBD1 on 5 matching bases. The CDR3 runs to 14 residues. Germline V CDR1 and CDR2: LNHDA, SQIVND (reference sequence). Between the trimmed V and J ends, which lost 4 bases and 4 bases, there was a span of 14 bases. The CDR3 loop reads CASSNDGRAYEQYF. The CDR3 region has the DNA TGTGCCAGTAGTAACGACGGCAGGGCTTACGAGCAGTACTTC. Drawing the rest from reference TRBV19 and TRBJ2-7, the complete variable domain is DGGITQSPKYLFRKEGQNVTLSCEQNLNHDAMYWYRQDPGQGLRLIYYSQIVNDFQKGDIAEGYSVSREKKESFPLTVTSAQKNPTAFYLCASSNDGRAYEQYFGPGTRLTVT.

This clonotype was seen repeatedly, ten times or more. The V gene is TRBV20-1, the J gene TRBJ2-7; no definite D call. The CDR3 has 12 amino acids. V was clipped by 0 bases and J by 4 bases, with 7 bases between them. In germline, CDR1 is DFQATT, CDR2 SNEGSKA (reference sequence). CDR3 coding DNA: TGCAGTGCTAGAGACGTTTCGTACGAGCAGTACTTC. This translates into CSARDVSYEQYF.

This clonotype was observed a handful of times. This rearrangement joins TRBV7-9 to TRBJ1-3, with TRBD1 matching over 8 bases. This CDR3 has 14 amino acids. With 5 bases clipped from V and 2 bases from J, the junction kept 2 bases outside the gene matches. Germline lookup yields CDR1 SEHNR and CDR2 FQNEAQ (reference sequence). CDR3 DNA: TGTGCCAGCAGCGAGGACAGGGCTGGAAACACCATATATTTT. Its protein product is CASSEDRAGNTIYF.

This clonotype was counted a few times. V is TRBV12-3 or TRBV12-4 and J is TRBJ1-1; D perhaps matches TRBD1 (5 bases). CDR3 size: 14 residues. Trimming pared 1 base from V and 2 bases from J, leaving 8 bases between. The CDR3 coding sequence is TGTGCCAGCAGTTTAGTGGACATTAACACTGAAGCTTTCTTT. Translating it yields CASSLVDINTEAFF.

The rearrangement uses TRBV24-1 and TRBJ1-1; maybe TRBD1 (6 bases). V was pared by 0 bases and J by 9 bases, with 10 bases between. The CDR3 is 13 residues long. From germline, CDR1 is KGHDR and CDR2 SFDVKD. CDR3 residues: CATSDLQGRQAFF. CDR3 nucleotides: TGTGCCACCAGTGATTTGCAGGGGCGGCAAGCTTTCTTT.

The V gene is TRBV27, the J gene TRBJ2-1; tentative D call: TRBD2 (7 bases). The V gene lost 1 base and the J gene lost 5 bases, with 15 bases spanning the gap. CDR3 length: 16 residues. Germline V gives CDR1 MNHEY, CDR2 SMNVEV (reference sequence). The CDR3 spells CASSLYTGGGNNEQFF. The CDR3 DNA is TGTGCCAGCAGTTTATACACGGGGGGCGGGAACAATGAGCAGTTCTTC.

This clonotype was seen repeatedly, ten times or more. V gene TRBV12-3 or TRBV12-4 combines with J gene TRBJ1-1, with D perhaps TRBD1 (5 bases). The germline V and J ends were trimmed by 3 bases and 4 bases, with 12 bases remaining between them. There are 14 residues in the CDR3. The CDR3 region has the DNA TGTGCCAGCAGTTTTTATGGGGGAGGCACTGAAGCTTTCTTT. It is translated as CASSFYGGGTEAFF.

J is TRBJ2-1 and V is TRBV6-5; 10 nucleotides line up with TRBD1. V was clipped by 0 bases and J by 4 bases; unmatched bases: 3. Germline lookup yields CDR1 MNHEY and CDR2 SVGAGI. CDR3 length: 16 amino acids. This chain's CDR3 is CASSYSLGQGYNEQFF. The CDR3 nucleotides are TGTGCCAGCAGTTACTCCCTGGGACAGGGGTACAATGAGCAGTTCTTC.

The rearrangement joins TRBV7-8 to TRBJ2-7; maybe TRBD1 (5 bases). Trimming shortened V by 5 bases and J by 0 bases, and 17 bases separated the two germline ends. Germline V gives CDR1 SGHVS, CDR2 FQNEAQ. The CDR3 contains 16 residues. This CDR3 is CASSLIGKGSSYEQYF. DNA of the CDR3: TGTGCCAGCAGCCTGATTGGTAAGGGGTCCTCCTACGAGCAGTACTTC.